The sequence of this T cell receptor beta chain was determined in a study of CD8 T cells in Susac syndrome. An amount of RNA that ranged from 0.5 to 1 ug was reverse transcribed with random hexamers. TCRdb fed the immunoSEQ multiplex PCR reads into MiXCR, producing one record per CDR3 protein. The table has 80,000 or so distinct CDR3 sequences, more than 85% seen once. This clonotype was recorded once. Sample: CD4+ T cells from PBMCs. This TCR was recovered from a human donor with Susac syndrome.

CDR3 in amino acids: CSAIKPPKIHEQYF. CDR3 in DNA: TGCAGTGCCATTAAGCCTCCTAAGATCCACGAGCAGTACTTC. The gene calls are TRBV20-1 and TRBJ2-7; D is ambiguous. The CDR3 has 14 amino acids. V was clipped by 6 bases and J by 5 bases, with 20 bases between them. Germline V gene lookup returns CDR1 DFQATT and CDR2 SNEGSKA (reference sequence).